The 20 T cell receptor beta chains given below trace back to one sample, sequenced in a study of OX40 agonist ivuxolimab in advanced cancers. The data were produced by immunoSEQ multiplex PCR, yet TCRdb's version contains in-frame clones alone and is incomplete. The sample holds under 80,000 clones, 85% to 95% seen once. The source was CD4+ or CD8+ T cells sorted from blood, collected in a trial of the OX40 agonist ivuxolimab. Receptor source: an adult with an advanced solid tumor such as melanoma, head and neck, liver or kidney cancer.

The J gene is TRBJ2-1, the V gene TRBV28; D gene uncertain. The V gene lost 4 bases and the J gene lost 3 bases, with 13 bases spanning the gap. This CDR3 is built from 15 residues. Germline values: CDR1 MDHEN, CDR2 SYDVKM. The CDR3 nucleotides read TGTGCCAGCAGTTCCCCGGGCCGCTACTACAATGAGCAGTTCTTC. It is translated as CASSSPGRYYNEQFF.

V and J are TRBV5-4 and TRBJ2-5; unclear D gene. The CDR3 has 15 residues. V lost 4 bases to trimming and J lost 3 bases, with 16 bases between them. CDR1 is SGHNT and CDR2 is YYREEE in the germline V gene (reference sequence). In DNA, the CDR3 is TGTGCCAGCAGCCGCCCGGGTCCTCAGGAAGAGACCCAGTACTTC. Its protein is CASSRPGPQEETQYF.

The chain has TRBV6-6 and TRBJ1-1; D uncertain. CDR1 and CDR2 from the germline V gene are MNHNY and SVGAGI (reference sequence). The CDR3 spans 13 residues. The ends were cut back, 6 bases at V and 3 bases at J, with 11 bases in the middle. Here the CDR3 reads CASSLAPDTEAFF. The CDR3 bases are TGTGCCAGCAGCCTGGCCCCGGACACTGAAGCTTTCTTT.

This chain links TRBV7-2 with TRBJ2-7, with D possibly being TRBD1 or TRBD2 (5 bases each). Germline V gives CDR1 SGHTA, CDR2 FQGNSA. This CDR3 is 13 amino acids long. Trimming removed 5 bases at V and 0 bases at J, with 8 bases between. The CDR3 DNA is TGTGCCAGCAGCCCGGGGACCTCCTACGAGCAGTACTTC. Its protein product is CASSPGTSYEQYF.

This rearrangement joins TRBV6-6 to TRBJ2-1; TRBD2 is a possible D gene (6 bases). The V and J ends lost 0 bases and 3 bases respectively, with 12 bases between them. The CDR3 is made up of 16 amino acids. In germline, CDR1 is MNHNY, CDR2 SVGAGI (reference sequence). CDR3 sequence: CASSYSGGVNYNEQFF. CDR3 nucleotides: TGTGCCAGCAGTTACTCTGGCGGGGTGAACTACAATGAGCAGTTCTTC.

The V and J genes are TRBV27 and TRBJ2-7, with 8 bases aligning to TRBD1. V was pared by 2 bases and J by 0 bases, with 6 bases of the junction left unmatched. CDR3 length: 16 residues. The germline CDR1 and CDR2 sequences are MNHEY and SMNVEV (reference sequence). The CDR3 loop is CASSLVQGAASYEQYF. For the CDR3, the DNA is TGTGCCAGCAGTTTAGTCCAGGGGGCGGCCTCCTACGAGCAGTACTTC.

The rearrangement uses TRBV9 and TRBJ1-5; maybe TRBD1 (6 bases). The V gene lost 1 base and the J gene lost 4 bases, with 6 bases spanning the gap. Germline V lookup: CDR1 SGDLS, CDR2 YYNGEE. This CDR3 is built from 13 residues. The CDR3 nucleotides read TGTGCCAGCAGCGTAACAGGGAATCAGCCCCAGCATTTT. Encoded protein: CASSVTGNQPQHF.

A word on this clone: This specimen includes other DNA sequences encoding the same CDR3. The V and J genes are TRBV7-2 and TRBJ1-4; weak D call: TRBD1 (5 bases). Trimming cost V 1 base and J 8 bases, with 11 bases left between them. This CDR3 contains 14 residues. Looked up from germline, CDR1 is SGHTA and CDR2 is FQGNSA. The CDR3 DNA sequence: TGTGCCAGCAGCTTAGGGGGGGTAGCGGAAAAACTGTTTTTT. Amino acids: CASSLGGVAEKLFF.

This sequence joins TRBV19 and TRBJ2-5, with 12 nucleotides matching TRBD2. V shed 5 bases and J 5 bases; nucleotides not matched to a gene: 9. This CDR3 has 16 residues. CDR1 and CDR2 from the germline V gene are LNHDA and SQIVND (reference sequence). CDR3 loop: CASSLRTSGAGETQYF. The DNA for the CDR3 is TGTGCCAGTAGTCTTCGGACTAGCGGGGCGGGGGAGACCCAGTACTTC.

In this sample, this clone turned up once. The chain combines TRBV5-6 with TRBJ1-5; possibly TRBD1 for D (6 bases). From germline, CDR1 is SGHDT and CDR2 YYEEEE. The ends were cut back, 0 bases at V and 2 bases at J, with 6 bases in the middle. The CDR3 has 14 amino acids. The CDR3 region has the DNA TGTGCCAGCAGCTTGGGGACAGGCAATCAGCCCCAGCATTTT. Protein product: CASSLGTGNQPQHF.

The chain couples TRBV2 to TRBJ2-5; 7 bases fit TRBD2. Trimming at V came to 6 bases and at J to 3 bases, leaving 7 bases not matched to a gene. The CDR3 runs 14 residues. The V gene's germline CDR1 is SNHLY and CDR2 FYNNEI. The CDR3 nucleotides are TGTGCCAGCAGCTACAGCGGGGTGGAAGAGACCCAGTACTTC. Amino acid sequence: CASSYSGVEETQYF. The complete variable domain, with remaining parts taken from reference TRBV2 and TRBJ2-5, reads EPEVTQTPSHQVTQMGQEVILRCVPISNHLYFYWYRQILGQKVEFLVSFYNNEISEKSEIFDDQFSVERPDGSNFTLKIRSTKLEDSAMYFCASSYSGVEETQYFGPGTRLLVL.

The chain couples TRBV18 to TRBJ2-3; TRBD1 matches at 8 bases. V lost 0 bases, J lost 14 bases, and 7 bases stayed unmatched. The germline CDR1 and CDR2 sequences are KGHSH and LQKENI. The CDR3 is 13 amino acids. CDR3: CASSPPGTGKGYF. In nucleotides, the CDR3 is TGTGCCAGCTCACCACCCGGGACAGGCAAGGGGTATTTT.

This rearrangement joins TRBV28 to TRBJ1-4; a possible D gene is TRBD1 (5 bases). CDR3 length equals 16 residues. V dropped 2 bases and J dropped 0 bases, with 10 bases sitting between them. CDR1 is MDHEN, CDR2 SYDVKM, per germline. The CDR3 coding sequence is TGTGCCAGCAGTTTACAGGGCCCCCCAACTAATGAAAAACTGTTTTTT. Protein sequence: CASSLQGPPTNEKLFF.

Here the CDR3 DNA reads TGTGCCAGCATGCTACAGGGAACCTACGAGCAGTACTTC. It encodes CASMLQGTYEQYF. The rearrangement links TRBV7-3 to TRBJ2-7; D is perhaps TRBD1 (6 bases). This CDR3 is built from 13 residues. Germline V CDR1 and CDR2: SGHTA, FQGTGA. V dropped 7 bases and J dropped 2 bases, with 12 bases sitting between them. Full variable domain (missing parts from reference TRBV7-3 and TRBJ2-7): GAGVSQTPSNKVTEKGKYVELRCDPISGHTALYWYRQSLGQGPEFLIYFQGTGAADDSGLPNDRFFAVRPEGSVSTLKIQRTERGDSAVYLCASMLQGTYEQYFGPGTRLTVT.

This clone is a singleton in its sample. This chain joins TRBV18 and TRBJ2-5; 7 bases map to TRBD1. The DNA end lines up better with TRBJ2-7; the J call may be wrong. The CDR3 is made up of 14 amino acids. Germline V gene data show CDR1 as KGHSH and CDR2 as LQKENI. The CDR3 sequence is CASSPGQQDYEQYF. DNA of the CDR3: TGTGCCAGCTCACCGGGACAGCAAGACTACGAGCAGTACTTC.

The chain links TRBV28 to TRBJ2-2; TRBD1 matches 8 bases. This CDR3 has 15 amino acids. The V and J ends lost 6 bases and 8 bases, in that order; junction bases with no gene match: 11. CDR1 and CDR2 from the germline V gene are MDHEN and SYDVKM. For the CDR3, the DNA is TGTGCCAGCAGCCCTCAGGGGGCAGGGTGGGGGGAGCTGTTTTTT. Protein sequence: CASSPQGAGWGELFF.

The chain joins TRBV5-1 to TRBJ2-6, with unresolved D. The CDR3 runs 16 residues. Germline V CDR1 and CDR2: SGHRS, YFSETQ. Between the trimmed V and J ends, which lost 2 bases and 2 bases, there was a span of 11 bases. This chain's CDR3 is CASSLGVQAGANVLTF. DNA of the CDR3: TGCGCCAGCAGCTTAGGTGTCCAGGCTGGGGCCAACGTCCTGACTTTC.

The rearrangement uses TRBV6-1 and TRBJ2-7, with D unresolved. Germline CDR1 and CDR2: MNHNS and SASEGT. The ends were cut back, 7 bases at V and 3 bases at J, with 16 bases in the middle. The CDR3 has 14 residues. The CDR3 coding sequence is TGTGCCAGCAATAATGTAGCACCCAACTACGAGCAGTACTTC. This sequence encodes CASNNVAPNYEQYF.

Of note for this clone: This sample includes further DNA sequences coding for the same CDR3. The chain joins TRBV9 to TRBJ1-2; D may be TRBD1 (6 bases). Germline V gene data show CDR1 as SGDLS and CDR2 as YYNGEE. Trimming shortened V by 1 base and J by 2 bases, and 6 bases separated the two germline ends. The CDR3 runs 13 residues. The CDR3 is CASSVQGNYGYTF. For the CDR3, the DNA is TGTGCCAGCAGCGTACAGGGGAACTATGGCTACACCTTC.

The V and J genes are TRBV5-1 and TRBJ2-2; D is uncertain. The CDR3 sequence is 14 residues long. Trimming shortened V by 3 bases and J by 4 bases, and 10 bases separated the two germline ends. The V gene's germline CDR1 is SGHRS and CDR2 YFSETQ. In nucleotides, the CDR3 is TGCGCCAGCAGCTCCGACCGTCCCACCGGGGAGCTGTTTTTT. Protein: CASSSDRPTGELFF.